This T cell receptor beta chain was sequenced for a study of identical twins. V was trimmed by 0 bases and J by 4 bases, leaving 11 bases between them. The germline CDR1 and CDR2 sequences are SGHDT and YYEEEE. This CDR3 is 15 amino acids long. General study points: There was an excess of low generation probability in the out-of-frame alpha sequences that twins shared.

This clonotype was counted ten times or more. Its antigen remains unidentified. TCRdb redid the calling of the 5' RACE reads with MiXCR, one entry per CDR3 protein. The table includes approximately 230,000 distinct CDR3 sequences, around 15% detected once. The chain employs TRBV5-6 and TRBJ2-1; D is unclear. The sequence was obtained from a woman in her late teens or twenties in good health. Sequenced material: memory (CD45RO+) T cells sorted from blood. The CDR3 loop is CASSLGRSTYNEQFF. For the CDR3, the DNA is TGTGCCAGCAGCTTGGGCAGAAGTACTTACAATGAGCAGTTCTTC.